This T cell receptor (beta chain) is from a study of cytomegalovirus exposure and HLA in healthy donors (dated by TCRdb to 2015 to 2018). About the full investigation: An earlier analysis of roughly 570 of the donors reported 276 Gb of sequence data and 117 million unique TCR beta sequences obtained from about 179 million T cells. An early release covering about 600 HLA-typed donors comprised approximately 300 gigabases of sequencing data and around 85 million unique TCR sequences. Of the roughly 390 genotyped donors, 65% to 90% were placed in the genetic ancestry cluster associated with self-reported Caucasian donors. The aim of the study was to test whether cataloging public T cell receptors could identify signatures of past pathogen exposure. The study profiled the T cell repertoires of fewer than 850 subjects by immunosequencing and related them to cytomegalovirus serostatus. Besides the first cohort of approximately 670 subjects, a separate validation cohort made up of 120 different subjects was used. To predict cytomegalovirus infection status, the study combined high-throughput TCR immunosequencing, statistical association of individual TCRs with disease status, and machine learning. A later analysis re-examined previously published TCR beta repertoires from about 700 donors and added high-resolution HLA genotyping to investigate patterns of TCR occurrence. Rather than using new phenotypic data, the later analysis identified candidate immune exposures from TCR beta sequences and from how often those sequences occurred across donors. In an earlier analysis of roughly 600 of the donors, high-throughput TCR beta sequencing was used to judge whether each TCR beta V gene segment behaved as functional or pseudogenic. Donor age, sex, ethnicity and CMV serostatus were compiled alongside the repertoire data. A later genetic analysis used genome-wide SNP genotypes for about 60% of the roughly 700 donors, treating that subset as a discovery cohort. Every repertoire in the discovery cohort had been generated on one and the same sequencing platform. Class I and class II HLA loci were covered by the typing at four-digit resolution. The number of donors typed differed by locus, with about 629-630 for A, B, C, DRB1 and DQB1, roughly 550 for DQA1, 600 to 610 for DPA1, and around 430 for DPB1. Four or five DR-DQ haplotypes were handled as single units for association and clustering, since linkage in the cohort was strong. Among around 400 genotyped donors of the cohort, an average of roughly 230,000 unique TCR beta nucleotide sequences was sequenced per donor, of which about 18% were non-productive.

Preparation of the library involved the immunoSEQ multiplex PCR assay. A mixture of 60 forward primers for TCR Vbeta segments and 13 reverse primers for TCR Jbeta segments was used in the multiplex PCR. Amplification of the CDR3 region of rearranged TCR beta genes was performed with a multiplex PCR assay on genomic DNA. Amplified TCR beta libraries were sequenced as 87-base-pair reads on the Illumina HiSeq System. As for how the authors treated the data: A later analysis counted approximately 84 million unique TCR beta chains across the 666 repertoires, and some 12 million of these chains were shared by at least two donors. A nearest-neighbor algorithm error-corrected the raw reads and collapsed the reads into unique sequences, merging closely related sequences to remove PCR and sequencing errors. To assign V, D and J gene segments, CDR3 sequences were aligned to IMGT reference sequences. For a sequence to be retained, a match of at least six nucleotides was required to both a V gene segment and a J gene segment. Rearrangements were classified as productive when the CDR3 lacked stop codons and remained in frame with V and J, and all other rearrangements were classified as non-productive. CDR3 was defined according to IMGT convention as the region running from the second conserved V-encoded cysteine to the conserved J-encoded phenylalanine. The earlier analysis of about 590 of the donors excluded sequences that lacked an unambiguous match to a single V gene segment. In an earlier analysis of approximately 500 of the donors, a V segment was called functional when productive rearrangements were above 56.7%, and segregating when the standard deviation between donors exceeded 5%. A statistical classification framework was built for diagnosing cytomegalovirus status from the catalog of TCR beta chain sequences. In a later analysis, V and J genes were assigned by comparing TCR nucleotide sequences against IMGT/GENE-DB human TR gene sequences. In a later analysis, CDR3 sequences and most-parsimonious VDJ recombination scenarios were assigned using the TCRdist pipeline. In a later analysis, each TCR beta chain was defined by its CDR3 amino acid sequence together with its V-gene family, and reads lacking a unique V-gene family were excluded. A later analysis removed 500 to 600 highly shared, low-generation-probability nucleotide sequences to deal with suspected cross-contamination and a sequencing artifact. In a later analysis, a clonal expansion index was calculated for each public chain from normalized within-repertoire ranks of inferred template counts. In a later analysis, generation probabilities were computed with a VDJ recombination model fitted to out-of-frame rearrangements, and the resulting probabilities were checked against IGoR. A later analysis scored TCR-TCR, TCR-HLA and TCR-CMV co-occurrence with hypergeometric tests, applying a repertoire-size bias correction to TCR pairs. In a later analysis, false discovery rates were estimated by permuting HLA or CMV assignments 20 times. In a later analysis, co-occurring TCRs were grouped using DBSCAN, and TCRdist sequence similarity was added for clustering within HLA-allele-positive subsets. For co-occurrence clustering, repertoires with fewer than 30,000 or more than 120,000 public chains were excluded, along with four to six repertoires with anomalous nucleotide sharing. In its TCRdb copy, this immuneACCESS table keeps in-frame sequences only and misses some clones. Where compared with another copy, unresolved V genes explain less than half of these, and the others have no known cause. D and trimming come from the DNA, and the V and J calls and clone size come from that table. The sample table shows 55,000 to 80,000 clones, and 70% to 75% are seen once. The ten largest clones take up around 5% of the sample.

From cysteine to phenylalanine, the CDR3 is 17 amino acids long. Kept here is only the CDR3 DNA, which spans 51 bases and is read in frame from base 1. The junction shows trimming of 3 bases on V and 0 bases on J, and the gene matches do not reach 4 bases of it. CDR1 and CDR2 are drawn from the germline V gene: MGHRA, YSYEKL. In total, around 600 healthy bone marrow donors made up the cohort. Cohort members were all nominally healthy when sampled, although unrecorded immune exposures were likely present. The donor tested CMV seronegative, placing the donor among the 352 seronegative members of the cohort. A peripheral blood sample was collected from each donor, and TCR beta sequencing was performed on peripheral blood mononuclear cells. The Qiagen DNeasy Blood Extraction Kit was used to extract genomic DNA from the blood cell samples. There are a few counts of this clone. The target of this receptor is not known. It has no much larger one-base neighbor in the sample; base qualities were not kept.

The research as a whole found: According to the authors, the approach could potentially be generalized to other disease states and immunological phenotypes. A further reported finding was that TCR beta sequences accurately predicted the HLA-A and HLA-B alleles for most subjects in the first cohort. The sequencing pipeline was judged likely to have produced a cluster of highly shared sequence variants as a technical artifact. For the cohort, immune exposure information was limited to CMV serostatus. The earlier analysis of about 600 of the donors excluded approximately 15 rarely observed V segments, including chromosome 9 orphons, because counts were too low. A later analysis found that most CMV-associated TCR beta chains appeared HLA-restricted, with HLA associations seemingly driven largely by CMV exposure. According to a later analysis, parvovirus B19, influenza, CMV and Epstein-Barr virus appeared linked to several top co-occurrence clusters. When HLA alleles, especially DR and DQ, strongly co-occurred, TCR associations were difficult to assign to individual alleles. Some IMGT-functional V segments, including TRBV6-2 and TRBV6-3, could not be distinguished by the 87-base-pair reads and were therefore excluded. Correlated functional status among segregating V segments might reflect linkage disequilibrium, but an unknown experimental factor could not be ruled out. Sequencing depth was assumed to be roughly uniform across donors in the presence/absence analyses, though that assumption may not hold. A later genetic analysis associated a missense DCLRE1C variant with V-gene and J-gene trimming of TCR beta chains, and an independent cohort replicated the association. In an earlier analysis of 587 of the donors, most TCR beta V segments appeared in productive rearrangements about 87% or about 30% of the time, broadly matching IMGT annotations. Most TCR sequences were observed very rarely across donors, whereas some public TCRs were present in many individuals. Three of the identified cytomegalovirus-associated TCR beta chains were confirmed in vitro to be specific for cytomegalovirus antigens. Specific HLA alleles were associated with around 18,000 TCR beta sequences at a false discovery rate of 0.05 in a later analysis. According to a later genetic analysis, donors in an Asian-associated ancestry cluster had fewer N-insertions in productive TCRs than the roughly 700-donor mean. The cohort was sequenced for TCR beta chains only, and without alpha or paired-chain data the features that could be detected were limited. The study listed approximately 150 TCR beta chains as associated with cytomegalovirus. Because HLA typing was missing for some donors at each locus, association tests included only the typed subset. The classifier was reported to diagnose cytomegalovirus status with high specificity and sensitivity in both the original and validation cohorts. In a later analysis, HLA-associated TCR beta chains were found to be more clonally expanded and to have lower generation probabilities than equally common non-associated chains. According to a later analysis, TCR association rates differed among HLA loci, with DRB1 alleles showing the most associated TCRs and HLA-C alleles showing the fewest.

In this chain, TRBV4-1 is recombined with TRBJ2-3, with TRBD2 identical over 12 junction bases. The receptor comes from a woman in her 30s in good health and CMV-seronegative. Specimen: PBMCs. In nucleotides, the sequence is TGCGCCAGCAGCCACAGACTAGCGGGAGAGAGCACAGATACGCAGTATTTT. The translation is CASSHRLAGESTDTQYF.